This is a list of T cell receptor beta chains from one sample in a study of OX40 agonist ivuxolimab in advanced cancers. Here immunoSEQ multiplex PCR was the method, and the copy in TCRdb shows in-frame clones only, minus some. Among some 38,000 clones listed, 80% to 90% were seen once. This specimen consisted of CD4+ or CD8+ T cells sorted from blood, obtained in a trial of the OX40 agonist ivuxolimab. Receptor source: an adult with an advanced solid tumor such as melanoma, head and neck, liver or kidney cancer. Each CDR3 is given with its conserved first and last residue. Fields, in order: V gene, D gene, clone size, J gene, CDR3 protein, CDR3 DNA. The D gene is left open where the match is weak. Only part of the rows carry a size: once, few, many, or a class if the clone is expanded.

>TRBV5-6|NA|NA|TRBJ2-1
CASSLGGYNEQFF
TGTGCCAGCAGCTTGGGAGGGTACAATGAGCAGTTCTTC
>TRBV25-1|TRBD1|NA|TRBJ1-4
CASRDRAGATNEKLFF
TGTGCCAGCAGGGACAGGGCTGGGGCAACTAATGAAAAACTGTTTTTT
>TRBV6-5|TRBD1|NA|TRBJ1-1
CASSYGQGVSEAFF
TGTGCCAGCAGTTACGGACAGGGCGTTTCCGAAGCTTTCTTT
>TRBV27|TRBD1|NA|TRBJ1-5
CASSPGQGLPQPQHF
TGTGCCAGCAGCCCGGGACAGGGTTTGCCTCAGCCCCAGCATTTT
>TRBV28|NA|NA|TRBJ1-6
CASSFYGGSPLHF
TGTGCCAGCAGTTTTTACGGGGGCTCACCCCTCCACTTT
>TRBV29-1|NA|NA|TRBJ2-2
CSGADTGELFF
TGCAGCGGAGCGGACACCGGGGAGCTGTTTTTT
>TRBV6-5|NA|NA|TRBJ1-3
CASRGSSSGNTIYF
TGTGCCAGCAGGGGGTCGTCCTCTGGAAACACCATATATTTT
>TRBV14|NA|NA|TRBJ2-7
CASSLRDLGPYEQYF
TGTGCCAGCAGCCTCCGGGACCTAGGACCCTACGAGCAGTACTTC
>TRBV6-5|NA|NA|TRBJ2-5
CASSLTRWGETQYF
TGTGCCAGCAGTTTGACTAGGTGGGGGGAGACCCAGTACTTC
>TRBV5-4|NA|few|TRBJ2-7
CASSLDWAGQGYEQYF
TGTGCCAGCAGCTTGGATTGGGCGGGGCAAGGTTACGAGCAGTACTTC
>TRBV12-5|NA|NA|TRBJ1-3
CASGLVLGDSGNTIYF
TGTGCTAGTGGTTTGGTACTGGGGGACTCTGGAAACACCATATATTTT
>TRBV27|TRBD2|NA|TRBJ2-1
CASRHYSGGAGNEQFF
TGTGCCAGCCGGCATTATAGCGGGGGGGCCGGGAATGAGCAGTTCTTC
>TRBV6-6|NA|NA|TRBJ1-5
CASSWQPQHF
TGTGCCAGCTCCTGGCAGCCCCAGCATTTT
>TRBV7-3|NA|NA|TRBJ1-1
CASSVHGGSEAFF
TGTGCCAGCAGCGTTCATGGGGGGTCTGAAGCTTTCTTT
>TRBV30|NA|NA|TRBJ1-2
CAGEQGGFLGYTF
TGTGCCGGGGAACAAGGGGGTTTCCTTGGCTACACCTTC
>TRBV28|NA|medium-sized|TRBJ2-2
CASSFGAWELFF
TGTGCCAGCAGTTTCGGCGCATGGGAGCTGTTTTTT
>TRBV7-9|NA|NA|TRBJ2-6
CASSLADGSERANVLTF
TGTGCCAGCAGCTTAGCTGATGGGAGCGAGAGGGCCAACGTCCTGACTTTC
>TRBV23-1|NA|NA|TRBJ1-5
CASNPRRRGRPQHF
TGCGCCAGCAATCCTCGACGGCGTGGGCGGCCCCAGCATTTT
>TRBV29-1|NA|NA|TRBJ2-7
CSVEGLPGEYEQYF
TGCAGCGTTGAGGGACTTCCAGGGGAATACGAGCAGTACTTC
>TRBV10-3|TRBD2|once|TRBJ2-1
CATSPGTIYNEQFF
TGTGCCACCTCGCCAGGGACTATTTACAATGAGCAGTTCTTC
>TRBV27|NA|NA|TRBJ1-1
CASSLSGGATEVFF
TGTGCCAGCAGTTTAAGTGGTGGCGCCACTGAAGTTTTCTTT
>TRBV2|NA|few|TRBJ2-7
CASSGNLYNYEQYF
TGTGCCAGCAGTGGTAATCTTTATAACTACGAGCAGTACTTC
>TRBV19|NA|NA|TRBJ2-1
CASKSVEGDSYNEQFF
TGTGCCAGTAAATCGGTTGAGGGAGACTCCTACAATGAGCAGTTCTTC
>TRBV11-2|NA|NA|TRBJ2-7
CASSSGTGGEQYF
TGTGCCAGCAGCAGCGGGACAGGAGGCGAGCAGTACTTC
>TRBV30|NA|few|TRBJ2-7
CACTRGTDLHEQYF
TGTGCCTGTACCAGGGGGACTGATCTCCACGAGCAGTACTTC
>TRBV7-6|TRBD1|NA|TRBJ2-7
CASSPGDRYEQYF
TGTGCCAGCAGCCCAGGGGACAGATACGAGCAGTACTTC
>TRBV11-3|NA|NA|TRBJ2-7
CASSSHRDEQYF
TGTGCCAGCAGCTCGCACAGGGACGAGCAGTACTTC
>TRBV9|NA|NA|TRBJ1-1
CAGQMGGGTEAFF
TGTGCCGGTCAGATGGGGGGAGGCACTGAAGCTTTCTTT
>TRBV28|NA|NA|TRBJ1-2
CASSPGDYGYTF
TGTGCCAGCAGCCCAGGGGACTATGGCTACACCTTC
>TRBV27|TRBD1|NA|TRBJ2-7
CASRGQGPYEQYF
TGTGCCAGCAGGGGACAGGGCCCCTACGAGCAGTACTTC
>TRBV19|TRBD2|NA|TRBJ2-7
CASSPGTRGFYEQYF
TGTGCCAGTAGTCCCGGGACTAGGGGGTTCTACGAGCAGTACTTC
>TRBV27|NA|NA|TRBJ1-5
CASSLFGDGYQPQHF
TGTGCCAGCAGTTTATTTGGGGACGGCTATCAGCCCCAGCATTTT
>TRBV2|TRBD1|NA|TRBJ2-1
CASSEVIGQGGIEQFF
TGTGCCAGCAGTGAAGTAATCGGACAGGGTGGTATTGAGCAGTTCTTC
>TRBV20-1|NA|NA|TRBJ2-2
CSAPDTGELFF
TGCAGTGCGCCTGACACCGGGGAGCTGTTTTTT
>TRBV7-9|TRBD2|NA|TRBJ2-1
CASSSQGTSEEQFF
TGTGCCAGCAGCTCCCAAGGGACTAGCGAAGAGCAGTTCTTC
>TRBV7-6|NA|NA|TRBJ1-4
CASSLAHTPVAEKLFF
TGTGCCAGCAGCTTAGCGCACACCCCTGTCGCTGAAAAACTGTTTTTT
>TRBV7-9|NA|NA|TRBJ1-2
CASSSSIYGYTF
TGTGCCAGCAGCTCAAGCATCTATGGCTACACCTTC
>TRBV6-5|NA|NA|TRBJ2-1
CASSYSGTANEQFF
TGTGCCAGCAGTTACTCCGGGACTGCCAATGAGCAGTTCTTC
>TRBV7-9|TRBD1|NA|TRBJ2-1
CASSTGTGGAPGYNEQFF
TGTGCCAGCAGCACGGGGACAGGGGGCGCCCCGGGATACAATGAGCAGTTCTTC
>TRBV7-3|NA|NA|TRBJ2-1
CASSLIAGNEQFF
TGTGCCAGCAGCTTAATCGCAGGGAATGAGCAGTTCTTC
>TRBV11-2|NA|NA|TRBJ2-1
CASSLGGVHEQFF
TGTGCCAGCAGCTTAGGGGGGGTACACGAGCAGTTCTTC
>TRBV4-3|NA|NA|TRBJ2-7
CASSPFLAYEQYF
TGCGCCAGCAGCCCGTTTTTGGCCTACGAGCAGTACTTC
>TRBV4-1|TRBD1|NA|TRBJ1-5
CASSQDYRGGQPQHF
TGCGCCAGCAGCCAGGACTACAGGGGTGGTCAGCCCCAGCATTTT
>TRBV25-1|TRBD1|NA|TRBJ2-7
CASSWTGPNEQYF
TGTGCCAGCAGCTGGACAGGCCCCAACGAGCAGTACTTC
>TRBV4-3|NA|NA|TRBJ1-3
CASSQDGSSGNTIYF
TGCGCCAGCAGCCAAGATGGAAGTAGTGGAAACACCATATATTTT
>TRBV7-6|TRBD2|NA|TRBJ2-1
CASRGGTSDYNEQFF
TGTGCCAGCAGGGGTGGGACTAGCGATTACAATGAGCAGTTCTTC
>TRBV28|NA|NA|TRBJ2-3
CASSQEFLTQYF
TGTGCCAGCAGTCAAGAATTCCTAACGCAGTATTTT
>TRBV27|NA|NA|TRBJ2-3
CASSTGLGTDTQYF
TGTGCCAGCAGTACGGGACTTGGCACAGATACGCAGTATTTT
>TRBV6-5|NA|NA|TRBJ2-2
CASSYSQNTGELFF
TGTGCCAGCAGTTACTCTCAGAACACCGGGGAGCTGTTTTTT
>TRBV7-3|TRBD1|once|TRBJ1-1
CASSLYAQQGVNTEAFF
TGTGCCAGCAGCTTATACGCCCAACAGGGGGTGAACACTGAAGCTTTCTTT
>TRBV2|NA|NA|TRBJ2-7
CASSEGPDQAYEQYF
TGTGCCAGCAGTGAAGGGCCCGATCAAGCATACGAGCAGTACTTC
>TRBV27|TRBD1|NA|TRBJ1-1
CATGRDRGGMTEAFF
TGTGCCACCGGGCGGGACAGGGGCGGTATGACTGAAGCTTTCTTT
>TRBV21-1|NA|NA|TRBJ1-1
CASSKVRVAAFF
TGTGCCAGCAGCAAAGTCAGGGTGGCAGCTTTCTTT
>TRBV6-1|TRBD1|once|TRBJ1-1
CASSPGTGEAFF
TGTGCCAGCAGCCCCGGGACAGGCGAAGCTTTCTTT
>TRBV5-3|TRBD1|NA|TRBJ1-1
CARSPDRATEAFF
TGTGCCAGAAGTCCGGACAGGGCCACTGAAGCTTTCTTT
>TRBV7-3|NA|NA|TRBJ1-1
CASSPGVGGWTEAFF
TGTGCCAGCAGCCCCGGGGTGGGAGGGTGGACTGAAGCTTTCTTT
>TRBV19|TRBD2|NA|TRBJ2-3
CASSPGGTTDTQYF
TGTGCCAGTAGCCCCGGGGGGACCACAGATACGCAGTATTTT
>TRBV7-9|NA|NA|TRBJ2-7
CASSLVGGYEQYF
TGTGCCAGCAGCTTGGTGGGCGGCTACGAGCAGTACTTC
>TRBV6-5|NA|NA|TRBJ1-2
CASSSGGYGYTF
TGTGCCAGCAGCTCCGGGGGGTATGGCTACACCTTC
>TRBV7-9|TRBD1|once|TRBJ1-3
CASREGTDSGNTIYF
TGTGCCAGCAGGGAGGGGACAGACTCTGGAAACACCATATATTTT